The sequence of this T cell receptor (beta chain) was determined in a study of blood T cell repertoires in COVID-19. At the level of the study: Spain, Italy and the United States supplied samples that represented acute and convalescent COVID-19. Nucleic acid was either cDNA or gDNA, and it came from T cells, B-cell-depleted T cells, or PBMCs.

CDR1 and CDR2 from the germline V gene are SGHNT and YENEEA. Germline trimming cut 2 bases from V and 4 bases from J; bases unmatched to any gene: 4. CDR3 size: 15 residues. Source study methods: Cell counts per sample came from amplifying reference gene primers. This table comes from immunoSEQ multiplex PCR, and its TCRdb copy is limited to in-frame clones, with some not included. V and J calls and clone size come straight from that table; D and trimming were deduced from the DNA. Of roughly 270,000 clones in the sample, about four fifths were seen once. Each exposed participant met a COVID-19 case in the 2 weeks preceding study entry. This clone was found once.

Sequencing input: PBMCs or T cells enriched from blood (not recorded which). The rearrangement uses TRBV11-3 and TRBJ2-1; the match to TRBD2 covers 8 bases. The clonotype originates from a man aged 35 to 55 who had been exposed to COVID-19. CDR3 nucleotides: TGTGCCAGCAGCTTAAAAACTAGCGGTTACAATGAGCAGTTCTTC. Amino acid sequence: CASSLKTSGYNEQFF.